The 10 T cell receptor beta chains given below trace back to one sample, sequenced in a study of blood T cells in healthy people across ages. Through a sample-barcoded 5' primer and a J-beta primer mix, a second PCR was run for roughly 6 to 12 cycles. Using its own MiXCR run on the 5' RACE reads, TCRdb lists one record per CDR3 protein. This table holds fewer than 900,000 distinct CDR3 sequences, roughly 50% found once. Sequenced: blood. Source of these receptors: a woman aged 55 to 70 in good health.

The chain couples TRBV27 to TRBJ2-7, with 10 positions matching TRBD2. The J segment lost 7 bases and the V segment lost 4 bases, leaving 10 bases of the junction unmatched. The CDR3 is made up of 15 amino acids. Per the germline V gene, CDR1 is MNHEY and CDR2 is SMNVEV (reference sequence). This chain's CDR3 is CASSSRLAGNNEQYF. The CDR3 region has the DNA TGTGCCAGCAGTTCCCGACTAGCGGGCAACAATGAGCAGTACTTC.

This chain uses TRBV29-1 with TRBJ2-3; 7 bases line up with TRBD1. Germline V gene sequence: CDR1 SQVTM, CDR2 ANQGSEA. The ends lost 7 bases at V and 2 bases at J; junction bases unmatched: 6. The CDR3 length is 13 residues. The CDR3 DNA is TGCAGCGCCCAGACAGGGTTCACAGATACGCAGTATTTT. It yields the protein CSAQTGFTDTQYF.

The J gene is TRBJ2-3, the V gene TRBV10-3; D may be TRBD2 (5 bases). This CDR3 spans 13 amino acids. Deletions cut 7 bases from V and 1 base from J, with 9 bases between. The germline CDR1 and CDR2 sequences are ENHRY and SYGVKD. CDR3 loop: CAINRDRTDTQYF. CDR3 coding DNA: TGTGCCATCAACCGGGATCGCACAGATACGCAGTATTTT.

The gene calls are TRBV14 and TRBJ1-2; a possible D gene is TRBD1 (5 bases). CDR3 length: 14 amino acids. The germline gives CDR1 SGHDN, CDR2 FVKESK. V lost 3 bases and J lost 4, with 12 bases in between. The CDR3 reads CASSQNTGTYGYTF. The CDR3 DNA is TGTGCCAGCAGCCAGAACACAGGCACCTATGGCTACACCTTC.

A few counts support this clonotype. The J gene is TRBJ2-3, the V gene TRBV5-5, with unresolved D. V dropped 4 bases and J dropped 6 bases, with 12 bases sitting between them. Germline V gives CDR1 SGHKS, CDR2 YYEKEE (reference sequence). The CDR3 has 13 residues. The CDR3 region is CASSLPLRDTQYF. In DNA form, the CDR3 reads TGTGCCAGCAGCCTACCCCTTAGGGATACGCAGTATTTT. Full variable domain (missing parts from reference TRBV5-5 and TRBJ2-3): DAGVTQSPTHLIKTRGQQVTLRCSPISGHKSVSWYQQVLGQGPQFIFQYYEKEERGRGNFPDRFSARQFPNYSSELNVNALLLGDSALYLCASSLPLRDTQYFGPGTRLTVL.

This clonotype was observed a few times. This chain uses TRBV7-9 with TRBJ2-7; no clear D gene. In germline, CDR1 is SEHNR, CDR2 FQNEAQ (reference sequence). The CDR3 runs to 13 residues. Trimming cost V 1 base and J 2 bases, with 6 bases left between them. The CDR3 nucleotides read TGTGCCAGCAGCTTAGACAACGCCTACGAGCAGTACTTC. As protein: CASSLDNAYEQYF.

V gene TRBV28 combines with J gene TRBJ1-5, with D perhaps TRBD1 (6 bases). The CDR3 covers 18 residues. Germline V gives CDR1 MDHEN, CDR2 SYDVKM. V shed 2 bases and J shed 4 bases, with 21 bases lying between them. In nucleotides, the CDR3 is TGTGCCAGCAGTTTAAGGTGGAGGGGTACAGGGCTGAATCAGCCCCAGCATTTT. This codes for CASSLRWRGTGLNQPQHF.

This clonotype was found many times. J is TRBJ1-6 and V is TRBV3-1; 8 bases match TRBD1. Germline assignment: CDR1 LGHDT and CDR2 YNNKEL (reference sequence). The CDR3 totals 14 residues. J gave up 10 bases and V 4 bases, and 6 bases lay outside the gene matches. For the CDR3, the DNA is TGTGCCAGCAGCCTTCGGACAGGGAAGTCACCCCTCCACTTT. It translates to CASSLRTGKSPLHF. Drawing the rest from reference TRBV3-1 and TRBJ1-6, the complete variable domain is DTAVSQTPKYLVTQMGNDKSIKCEQNLGHDTMYWYKQDSKKFLKIMFSYNNKELIINETVPNRFSPKSPDKAHLNLHINSLELGDSAVYFCASSLRTGKSPLHFGNGTRLTVT.

J is TRBJ2-4 and V is TRBV9; TRBD1 might be the D (5 bases). The J call may not be correct, given that the DNA end is closer to TRBJ2-7. Germline loops: CDR1 SGDLS, CDR2 YYNGEE. The CDR3 length is 14 residues. Written as DNA, the CDR3 is TGTGCCAGCAGCGCAGAAGCAGGGCCCTACGAGCAGTACTTC. Amino acids: CASSAEAGPYEQYF.

This clonotype was seen a handful of times. The chain is built from TRBV28 and TRBJ2-5, with 10 positions matching TRBD2. The V gene's germline CDR1 is MDHEN and CDR2 SYDVKM. The CDR3 consists of 16 residues. J gave up 3 bases and V 1 base, and 5 bases lay outside the gene matches. The CDR3: CASSLSALAGKETQYF. CDR3 nucleotides: TGTGCCAGCAGTTTATCGGCACTAGCGGGGAAAGAGACCCAGTACTTC.